The source of this T cell receptor (beta chain) is a study of a mutant IDH1 vaccine in newly diagnosed glioma. Specified time point: week 23, last vaccination. With topical imiquimod, each dose of the vaccine consisted of 300 ug of mutant IDH1 20-mer peptide. Newly diagnosed WHO grade 3 or 4 IDH1-mutant, ATRX-lost astrocytomas were identified in the donors. On this clone itself: Its specificity is unknown.

Germline CDR1 and CDR2: SGHDT and YYEEEE. Trimming cost V 0 bases and J 2 bases, with 13 bases left between them. The CDR3 contains 16 residues. Assay: immunoSEQ multiplex PCR; the TCRdb copy retains only in-frame clones and omits some. Of just under 45,000 clones listed, about 91% are singletons. The receptor comes from a man between 50 and 59 years old with glioma. The chain carries TRBV5-6 and TRBJ2-3; D is unclear. The material was PBMCs, obtained from a glioma patient whose treatment included an IDH1 peptide vaccine. The CDR3 bases are TGTGCCAGCAGCTTGGGGGGTACGGTTTCCACAGATACGCAGTATTTT. Protein sequence: CASSLGGTVSTDTQYF. Variable domain in full (rest from reference TRBV5-6 and TRBJ2-3): DAGVTQSPTHLIKTRGQQVTLRCSPKSGHDTVSWYQQALGQGPQFIFQYYEEEERQRGNFPDRFSGHQFPNYSSELNVNALLLGDSALYLCASSLGGTVSTDTQYFGPGTRLTVL.